This T cell receptor (beta chain) came from a study of cytotoxic CD8 clonotypes in ibrutinib-treated CLL. Study details: After treatment lasting a median about twelve months, range 6 to 36, response samples were collected.

Study-level findings and limits: Public clonotypes were rare and shrank or held steady on treatment.

This clone was observed once. The antigen is undetermined. TCRdb keeps only in-frame clones here, not all; method: immunoSEQ multiplex PCR. Here the sample spans some 50,000 clones, roughly 50% being singletons. The CDR3 is 15 amino acids. V was clipped by 6 bases and J by 2 bases; unmatched bases: 9. Germline assignment: CDR1 MNHEY and CDR2 SVGAGI. Sequences were derived from PBMCs, sampled after 24 months of ibrutinib treatment. V is TRBV6-5 and J is TRBJ2-7, with 8 bases fitting TRBD1. This TCR was recovered from a human donor with chronic lymphocytic leukemia. The CDR3 is CASSPLGTGPYEQYF. Here the CDR3 DNA reads TGTGCCAGCAGCCCCCTCGGGACAGGACCCTACGAGCAGTACTTC.